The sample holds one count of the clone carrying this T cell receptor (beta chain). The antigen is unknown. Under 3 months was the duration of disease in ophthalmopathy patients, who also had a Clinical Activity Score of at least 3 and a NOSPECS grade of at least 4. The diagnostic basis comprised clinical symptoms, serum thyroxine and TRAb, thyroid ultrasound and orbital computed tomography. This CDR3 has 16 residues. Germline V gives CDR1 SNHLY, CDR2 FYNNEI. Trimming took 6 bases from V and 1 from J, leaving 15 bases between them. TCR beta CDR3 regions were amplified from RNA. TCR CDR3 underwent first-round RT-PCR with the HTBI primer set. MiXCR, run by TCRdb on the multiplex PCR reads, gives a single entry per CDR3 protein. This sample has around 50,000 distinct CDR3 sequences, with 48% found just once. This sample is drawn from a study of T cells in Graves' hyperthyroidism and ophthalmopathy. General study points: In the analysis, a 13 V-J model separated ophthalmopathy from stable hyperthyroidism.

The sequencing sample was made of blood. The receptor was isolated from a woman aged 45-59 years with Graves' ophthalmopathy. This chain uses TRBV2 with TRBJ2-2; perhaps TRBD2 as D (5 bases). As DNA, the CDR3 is TGTGCCAGCAGCCATACTCAGGACTTGAACACCGGGGAGCTGTTTTTT. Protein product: CASSHTQDLNTGELFF.